This T cell receptor (beta chain) came from a study of yellow fever vaccine responses in identical twins. Study-level findings and limits: Twins' vaccine T cell response reportedly gave the appearance of partial convergence and partial personalization.

TCRdb redid the calling of the RT-PCR reads with MiXCR, one entry per CDR3 protein. The sample lists about 1,400 distinct CDR3 sequences, roughly nine tenths occurring once. Germline lookup yields CDR1 SGHNT and CDR2 YENEEA. The CDR3 is 16 residues long. Germline trimming cut 3 bases from V and 7 bases from J; bases unmatched to any gene: 11. This clonotype came up once. The antigen is not known. The chain is built from TRBV11-3 and TRBJ2-7, with TRBD1 matching 11 bases. This specimen consisted of T cells from blood (PBMCs), unsorted or a sorted subset (not recorded which), obtained before or after yellow fever vaccination (not recorded which). This sequence originates from a woman between 18 and 30 years old who received the yellow fever vaccine. The CDR3 DNA sequence: TGTGCCAGCAGCTTCGGACGGGACAGGGGGTCGTGGGAGCAGTACTTC. Protein: CASSFGRDRGSWEQYF.